Each of the 21 T cell receptor beta chains below was sequenced from the same sample in a study of blood T cell repertoires in COVID-19. The method was immunoSEQ multiplex PCR; TCRdb's version includes in-frame clones alone and lacks a portion of them. This table holds 65,000 to 80,000 clones, 86% found once. The sequenced sample was peripheral blood. The receptors were sampled from a man aged 30 to 39 with acute or convalescent COVID-19.

The V call is TRBV19, the J call TRBJ1-5, with a tentative D call TRBD1 (5 bases). CDR1 and CDR2 from the germline V gene are LNHDA and SQIVND (reference sequence). The V gene lost 7 bases and the J gene lost 9 bases, with 16 bases spanning the gap. This CDR3 spans 13 amino acids. DNA of the CDR3: TGTGCCAGTACCCCGGTAGGGGTCGTGCCCCAGCATTTT. Translated, it gives CASTPVGVVPQHF.

About this clone itself: The junction departs from germline at one end; a sequencing error may be responsible. The CDR3 nucleotides are TGTGCCAGCAGCATAGCGGGAGGTGTGGAGACCCAGTACTTC. This codes for CASSIAGGVETQYF. The genes are TRBV7-9 and TRBJ2-5; 10 nucleotides match TRBD2. The CDR3 extends over 14 amino acids. Germline loops: CDR1 SEHNR, CDR2 FQNEAQ (reference sequence).

This clone was seen once. The genes are TRBV2 and TRBJ2-1; 10 bases line up with TRBD2. The CDR3 extends over 14 amino acids. CDR1 is SNHLY, CDR2 FYNNEI, per germline. V was pared by 4 bases and J by 6 bases, with 3 bases of the junction left unmatched. The CDR3 sequence is CASSVTSGVNEQFF. CDR3 bases: TGTGCCAGCAGTGTAACTAGCGGGGTCAATGAGCAGTTCTTC.

The genes are TRBV19 and TRBJ1-2; 7 bases agree with TRBD1. The germline V gene has CDR1 LNHDA and CDR2 SQIVND (reference sequence). This CDR3 is 14 amino acids long. The trim removed 4 bases at V and 3 bases at J, leaving 5 bases unmatched. The CDR3 sequence: CASSRLDRYYGYTF. The CDR3 region has the DNA TGTGCCAGTAGTAGGCTGGACAGGTACTATGGCTACACCTTC.

The chain joins TRBV18 to TRBJ2-4, with no clear D. This CDR3 comprises 15 residues. Looked up from germline, CDR1 is KGHSH and CDR2 is LQKENI. Trimming removed 2 bases at V and 0 bases at J, with 8 bases between. CDR3 DNA sequence: TGTGCCAGCTCACCATCATCGGTAGCCAAAAACATTCAGTACTTC. Translated: CASSPSSVAKNIQYF. Full variable domain (outside the CDR3, taken from reference TRBV18 and TRBJ2-4): NAGVMQNPRHLVRRRGQEARLRCSPMKGHSHVYWYRQLPEEGLKFMVYLQKENIIDESGMPKERFSAEFPKEGPSILRIQQVVRGDSAAYFCASSPSSVAKNIQYFGAGTRLSVL.

The V gene is TRBV6-5, the J gene TRBJ2-7, with D perhaps matching TRBD2 (5 bases). V was clipped by 6 bases and J by 6 bases, with 15 bases between them. CDR1 is MNHEY and CDR2 is SVGAGI in the germline V gene. This CDR3 has 13 residues. In DNA, the CDR3 is TGTGCCAGCAGCCGCGGGCCCGTTAGCGAGCAGTACTTC. Residues: CASSRGPVSEQYF.

The gene calls are TRBV5-1 and TRBJ1-5; maybe TRBD1 (6 bases). The V end was cut by 2 bases, the J end by 2 bases, with 11 bases between. The CDR3 totals 15 residues. CDR1 is SGHRS and CDR2 is YFSETQ in the germline V gene. The CDR3 is CASSLGPGGNQPQHF. The CDR3 DNA reads TGCGCCAGCAGCTTAGGTCCAGGGGGCAATCAGCCCCAGCATTTT.

V usage is TRBV30 and J usage is TRBJ2-5; D not certain. From germline, CDR1 is GTSNPN and CDR2 SVGIG (reference sequence). This CDR3 comprises 13 residues. Trimming left V 1 base short and J 0 bases short, with 6 bases between. This CDR3 reads CAWSDSNQETQYF. The CDR3 nucleotides read TGTGCCTGGAGTGATTCTAACCAAGAGACCCAGTACTTC.

The chain uses TRBV27 and TRBJ1-5, with D perhaps TRBD1 (6 bases). The CDR3 contains 15 residues. Between the trimmed V and J ends, which lost 0 bases and 2 bases, there was a span of 8 bases. In germline, CDR1 is MNHEY, CDR2 SMNVEV (reference sequence). CDR3 protein: CASSLSTGGNQPQHF. In nucleotides, the CDR3 is TGTGCCAGCAGTTTATCGACAGGCGGCAATCAGCCCCAGCATTTT.

The chain employs TRBV5-6 and TRBJ2-4; D is ambiguous. The CDR3 extends over 16 amino acids. The germline V and J ends were trimmed by 2 bases and 0 bases, with 12 bases remaining between them. CDR1 is SGHDT and CDR2 is YYEEEE in the germline V gene. CDR3 region: CASSFLPSGAKNIQYF. The CDR3 DNA reads as TGTGCCAGCAGCTTCCTCCCGTCCGGAGCCAAAAACATTCAGTACTTC. Complete variable domain (other parts from reference TRBV5-6 and TRBJ2-4): DAGVTQSPTHLIKTRGQQVTLRCSPKSGHDTVSWYQQALGQGPQFIFQYYEEEERQRGNFPDRFSGHQFPNYSSELNVNALLLGDSALYLCASSFLPSGAKNIQYFGAGTRLSVL.

The V gene is TRBV19, the J gene TRBJ1-3; D is uncertain. The V end lost 6 bases, the J end lost 4 bases, and 13 bases lay between the germline ends. This CDR3 spans 14 amino acids. Per germline, CDR1 LNHDA and CDR2 SQIVND (reference sequence). DNA for the CDR3: TGTGCCAGTAGAAATCCTGCGGGAGGAAACACCATATATTTT. As protein: CASRNPAGGNTIYF.

The V and J genes are TRBV6-1 and TRBJ1-2; D might be TRBD1 (5 bases). This CDR3 is 18 amino acids long. The germline gives CDR1 MNHNS, CDR2 SASEGT. V lost 3 bases and J 2 bases, leaving 22 bases between the germline ends. In nucleotides, the CDR3 is TGTGCCAGCAGTGACAGGGCCGTCCTAACGATATTAAACTATGGCTACACCTTC. Protein product: CASSDRAVLTILNYGYTF.

This chain links TRBV30 with TRBJ1-2, with unresolved D. This CDR3 region has 13 residues. V was cut by 0 bases and J by 2 bases, with 7 bases left in between. Per germline, CDR1 GTSNPN and CDR2 SVGIG (reference sequence). CDR3 protein: CAWSVIPNYGYTF. CDR3 sequence (DNA): TGTGCCTGGAGTGTAATCCCAAACTATGGCTACACCTTC.

The chain links TRBV3-1 (or the pseudogene TRBV3-2) to TRBJ1-2, with TRBD1 identical over 10 bases. The ends lost 5 bases at V and 5 bases at J; junction bases unmatched: 2. The CDR3 is 13 residues long. The germline CDR1 and CDR2 sequences are LGHDT and YNNKEL (reference sequence). CDR3 in amino acids: CASSGGQGYGYTF. The CDR3 bases are TGTGCCAGCAGCGGGGGACAGGGGTATGGCTACACCTTC.

This clone was counted a single time. In nucleotides, the CDR3 is TGTGCCATTTACCGGGACAGGGGTAGCTATGGCTACACCTTC. It yields the protein CAIYRDRGSYGYTF. The chain is built from TRBV10-3 and TRBJ1-2; 10 nucleotides agree with TRBD1. After removal of 9 bases from V and 4 bases from J, the junction contained 8 bases not matched to a gene. The CDR3 spans 14 residues. Per the germline V gene, CDR1 is ENHRY and CDR2 is SYGVKD.

The rearrangement joins TRBV4-2 to TRBJ2-3, with D perhaps matching TRBD2 (6 bases). The germline V and J ends were trimmed by 0 bases and 5 bases, with 9 bases remaining between them. The germline V gene has CDR1 LGHNA and CDR2 YNFKEQ. This CDR3 comprises 14 residues. The CDR3 DNA follows: TGTGCCAGCAGCCAAGATCTGACTAGAGATACGCAGTATTTT. Its translation: CASSQDLTRDTQYF.

The count of this clone is one. The gene calls are TRBV5-1 and TRBJ2-1, with TRBD1 matching 7 bases. Germline CDR1 SGHRS, CDR2 YFSETQ. V lost 4 bases to trimming and J lost 3 bases; unmatched junction nucleotides: 4. This CDR3 spans 14 amino acids. CDR3 DNA sequence: TGCGCCAGCAGCCCGGGACAGAACTACAATGAGCAGTTCTTC. Its protein is CASSPGQNYNEQFF.

This clone was detected only once. The rearrangement links TRBV19 to TRBJ1-1; D might be TRBD1 (6 bases). In germline, CDR1 is LNHDA, CDR2 SQIVND (reference sequence). The germline V and J ends were trimmed by 8 bases and 8 bases, with 15 bases remaining between them. The CDR3 has 12 residues. The CDR3 protein is CASEGDQGEAFF. CDR3 sequence (DNA): TGTGCCAGTGAGGGGGACCAGGGAGAAGCTTTCTTT.

This chain connects TRBV5-5 to TRBJ2-7; 8 bases match TRBD1. This CDR3 has 15 amino acids. The ends lost 2 bases at V and 2 bases at J; junction bases unmatched: 6. Per the germline V gene, CDR1 is SGHKS and CDR2 is YYEKEE (reference sequence). The CDR3 DNA follows: TGTGCCAGCAGCTTCGGGACAGGAGGGGCCTACGAGCAGTACTTC. Translation: CASSFGTGGAYEQYF.

The V gene is TRBV2, the J gene TRBJ1-4; no clear D. This CDR3 region has 15 residues. Between the trimmed V and J ends, which lost 5 bases and 8 bases, there was a span of 18 bases. From germline, CDR1 is SNHLY and CDR2 FYNNEI. The CDR3 nucleotides are TGTGCCAGCAGTACACTTAGACCGTCCGGGGAAAAACTGTTTTTT. Translating it yields CASSTLRPSGEKLFF.

V is TRBV7-9 and J is TRBJ2-1, with TRBD2 identical over 7 bases. J lost 6 bases, V lost 1 base, and 12 bases had no gene match. The germline CDR1 and CDR2 sequences are SEHNR and FQNEAQ (reference sequence). The CDR3 contains 17 residues. CDR3 residues: CASSLVGGGSGGNEQFF. The CDR3 DNA reads as TGTGCCAGCAGCTTAGTTGGCGGCGGGAGTGGGGGCAATGAGCAGTTCTTC.